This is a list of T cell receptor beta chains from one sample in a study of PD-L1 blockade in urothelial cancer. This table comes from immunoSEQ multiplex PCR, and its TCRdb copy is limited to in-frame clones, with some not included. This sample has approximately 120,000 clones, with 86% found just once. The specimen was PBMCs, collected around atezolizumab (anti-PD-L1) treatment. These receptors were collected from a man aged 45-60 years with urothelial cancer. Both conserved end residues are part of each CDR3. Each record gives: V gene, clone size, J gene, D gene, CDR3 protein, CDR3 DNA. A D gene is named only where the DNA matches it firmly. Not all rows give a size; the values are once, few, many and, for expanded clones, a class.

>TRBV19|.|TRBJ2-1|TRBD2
CASSKTSGSSYNEQFF
TGTGCCAGTAGTAAAACTAGCGGGAGTTCCTACAATGAGCAGTTCTTC
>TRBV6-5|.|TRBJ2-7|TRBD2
CASRSGTSAYEQYF
TGTGCCAGCAGGTCCGGGACTAGCGCCTACGAGCAGTACTTC
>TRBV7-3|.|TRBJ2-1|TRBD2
CASSRTGTSGSLAYNEQFF
TGTGCCAGCAGCAGAACCGGGACTAGCGGGAGCCTGGCGTACAATGAGCAGTTCTTC
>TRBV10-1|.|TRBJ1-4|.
CASSPSGEKNEKLFF
TGCGCCAGCAGTCCGAGCGGGGAGAAGAATGAAAAACTGTTTTTT
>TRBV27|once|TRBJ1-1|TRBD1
CASSLWGTGYTEAFF
TGTGCCAGCAGTTTATGGGGGACAGGGTACACTGAAGCTTTCTTT
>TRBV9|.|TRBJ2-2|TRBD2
CASSGGLGIRTGELFF
TGTGCCAGCAGCGGGGGACTAGGGATCCGGACCGGGGAGCTGTTTTTT
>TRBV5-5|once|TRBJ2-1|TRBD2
CASSFLLAGRNEQFF
TGTGCCAGCAGCTTTTTGCTAGCGGGGAGGAATGAGCAGTTCTTC
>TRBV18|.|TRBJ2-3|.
CASSTDAGVITDTQYF
TGTGCCAGCTCAACCGATGCGGGTGTTATAACAGATACGCAGTATTTT
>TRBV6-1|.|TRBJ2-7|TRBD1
CASSEAVGTGGYEQYF
TGTGCCAGCAGTGAAGCAGTAGGGACAGGGGGCTACGAGCAGTACTTC
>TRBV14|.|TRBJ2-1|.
CASRRVGGSEQFF
TGTGCCAGCAGGAGGGTAGGAGGCTCTGAGCAGTTCTTC
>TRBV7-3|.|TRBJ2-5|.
CASSRSGVGETQYF
TGTGCCAGCAGCCGTTCGGGGGTAGGAGAGACCCAGTACTTC
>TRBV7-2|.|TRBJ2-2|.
CASSGTYYVAITGELFF
TGTGCCAGCAGCGGGACTTATTACGTAGCTATCACCGGGGAGCTGTTTTTT
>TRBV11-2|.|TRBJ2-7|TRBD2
CASSRNYGTSGYEQYF
TGTGCCAGCAGCCGAAATTACGGGACTAGCGGGTACGAGCAGTACTTC
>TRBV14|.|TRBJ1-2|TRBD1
CASSQTAGGAHGYTF
TGTGCCAGCAGCCAGACAGCAGGGGGAGCGCATGGCTACACCTTC
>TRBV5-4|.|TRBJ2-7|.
CASSKPGGSYEQYF
TGTGCCAGCAGCAAACCCGGGGGTTCCTACGAGCAGTACTTC
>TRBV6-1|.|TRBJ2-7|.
CASSEIYVRAYEQYF
TGTGCCAGCAGTGAAATCTATGTTCGGGCCTACGAGCAGTACTTC
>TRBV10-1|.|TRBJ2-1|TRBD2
CASSQTSGAYNEQFF
TGCGCCAGCAGCCAGACTAGCGGGGCATACAATGAGCAGTTCTTC
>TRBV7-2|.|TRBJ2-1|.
CASSPTRNEQFF
TGTGCCAGCAGCCCCACTCGCAATGAGCAGTTCTTC
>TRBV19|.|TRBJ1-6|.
CASRQTGSYNSPLHF
TGTGCCAGTAGACAGACAGGCTCCTATAATTCACCCCTCCACTTT
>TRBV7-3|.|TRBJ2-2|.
CASSLRRPENTGELFF
TGTGCCAGCAGCCTGAGGCGCCCGGAGAACACCGGGGAGCTGTTTTTT
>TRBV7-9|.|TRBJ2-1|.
CASSLGLRISYNEQFF
TGTGCCAGCAGCTTAGGGCTGCGGATTTCCTACAATGAGCAGTTCTTC
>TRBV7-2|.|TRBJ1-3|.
CASSLWLSGNTIYF
TGTGCCAGCAGCTTGTGGCTCTCTGGAAACACCATATATTTT
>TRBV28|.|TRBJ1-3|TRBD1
CASSLPGGERNTIYF
TGTGCCAGCAGTTTGCCAGGGGGCGAAAGAAACACCATATATTTT
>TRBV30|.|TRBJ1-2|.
CAWIGGDGSYGYTF
TGTGCCTGGATAGGAGGGGATGGCTCCTATGGCTACACCTTC
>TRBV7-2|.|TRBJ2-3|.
CASSDLPSGNTDTQYF
TGTGCCAGCAGCGATCTCCCCAGCGGAAATACAGATACGCAGTATTTT
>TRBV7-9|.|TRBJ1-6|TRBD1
CASSQKTGSSSYNSPLHF
TGTGCCAGCAGCCAAAAGACAGGGTCGAGCTCCTATAATTCACCCCTCCACTTT
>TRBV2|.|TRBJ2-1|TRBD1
CASGRDRVYNEQFF
TGTGCCAGCGGTCGGGACAGGGTATACAATGAGCAGTTCTTC
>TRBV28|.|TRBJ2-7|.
CASSFYGEYEQYF
TGTGCCAGCAGTTTCTACGGAGAATACGAGCAGTACTTC
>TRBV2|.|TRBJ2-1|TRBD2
CASRETSGSVNEQFF
TGTGCCAGCAGGGAGACTAGCGGGAGTGTGAATGAGCAGTTCTTC
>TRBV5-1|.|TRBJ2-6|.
CASSLDGAGANVLTF
TGCGCCAGCAGCTTGGATGGGGCCGGGGCCAACGTCCTGACTTTC
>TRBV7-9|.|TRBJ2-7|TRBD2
CASSPRTSGIYEQYF
TGTGCCAGCAGCCCCCGGACTAGCGGGATTTACGAGCAGTACTTC
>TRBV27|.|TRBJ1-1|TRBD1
CASGFRPGTGGLNTEAFF
TGTGCCAGCGGCTTCAGGCCCGGGACAGGGGGTTTGAACACTGAAGCTTTCTTT
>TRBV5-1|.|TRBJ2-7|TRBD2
CASRFSGSPVSYEQYF
TGCGCCAGCAGGTTTAGCGGGAGTCCGGTGAGCTACGAGCAGTACTTC
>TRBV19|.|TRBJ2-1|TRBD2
CASTTSGKAYNEQFF
TGTGCCAGTACCACTAGCGGGAAGGCTTACAATGAGCAGTTCTTC
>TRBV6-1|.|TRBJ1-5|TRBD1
CASRSGQGGQPQHF
TGTGCCAGCAGATCCGGACAGGGAGGTCAGCCCCAGCATTTT
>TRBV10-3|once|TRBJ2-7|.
CAISEGQGPSYEQYF
TGTGCCATCAGTGAAGGGCAGGGCCCCTCCTACGAGCAGTACTTC
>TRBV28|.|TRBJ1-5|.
CASSSTGETNQPQHF
TGTGCCAGCTCTTCAACCGGGGAGACCAATCAGCCCCAGCATTTT
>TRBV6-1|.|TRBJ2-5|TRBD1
CASSEGVGGTGGKDAQYF
TGTGCCAGCAGTGAAGGCGTTGGGGGGACAGGGGGCAAAGATGCCCAGTACTTC
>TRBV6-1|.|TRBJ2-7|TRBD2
CASSERTSGIMAYEQYF
TGTGCCAGCAGTGAGCGGACTAGCGGGATTATGGCCTACGAGCAGTACTTC
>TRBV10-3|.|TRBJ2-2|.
CAISVATNTGELFF
TGTGCCATCAGTGTAGCTACGAACACCGGGGAGCTGTTTTTT
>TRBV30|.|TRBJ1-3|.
CAWSDQFSGNTIYF
TGTGCCTGGAGTGACCAGTTCTCTGGAAACACCATATATTTT
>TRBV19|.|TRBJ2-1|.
CASSIGLNEQFF
TGTGCCAGTAGTATTGGGCTTAATGAGCAGTTCTTC